This TCR beta chain was sequenced during a study of T-cell reconstitution after alpha-beta-depleted transplantation in children. It was with unique molecular identifiers that the TCRbeta library was prepared. MiXCR, applied by TCRdb to the PCR reads, yields one record per CDR3 protein. The sample has 200,000 to 300,000 distinct CDR3 sequences; 20% to 30% are singletons. The V gene lost 5 bases and the J gene lost 2 bases, with 15 bases spanning the gap. The CDR3 has 15 amino acids. This clonotype was picked up many times. What it binds is not known. Findings and caveats of the study: Reported findings indicate that, about two months after transplant, alpha-beta T cells came from several hundred expanded clones, which were derived from non-depleted graft cells. Once a year had passed after transplant, T-cell counts and diversity came mostly from newly produced T cells. Recipient T cells and thymic progenitors that survived gave rise to the high TCRbeta diversity observed at day 60 in some patients.

The TCR originated in a girl aged 2-15 years with Fanconi anemia, due to receive a stem cell transplant. Sample: PBMCs, taken before TCRalphabeta/CD19-depleted stem cell transplant. V usage is TRBV12-3 or TRBV12-4 and J usage is TRBJ2-5; D is ambiguous. CDR3 coding DNA: TGTGCCAGCAGTCCGACGGAGAGTCGACAAGAGACCCAGTACTTC. Amino acids: CASSPTESRQETQYF.